Each of the 9 T cell receptor beta chains below was sequenced from the same sample in a study of technical replicates of blood from a handful of donors. The repertoire was sequenced with immunoSEQ multiplex PCR; TCRdb's copy has only in-frame clones and lacks some. The sample consists of some 78,000 clones, 94% of them appearing once. Sequencing was performed on T cells isolated from PBMCs. The origin of the receptors is a human donor in good health.

The chain joins TRBV6-1 to TRBJ1-5, with 9 nucleotides matching TRBD1. The CDR3 consists of 15 residues. The germline V gene has CDR1 MNHNS and CDR2 SASEGT. The ends lost 3 bases at V and 4 bases at J; junction bases unmatched: 4. The chain's CDR3 is CASSERDRVNQPQHF. For the CDR3, the DNA is TGTGCCAGCAGTGAGCGGGACAGGGTAAATCAGCCCCAGCATTTT.

This clone was found once. V gene TRBV29-1 combines with J gene TRBJ1-2; D is unclear. Germline lookup yields CDR1 SQVTM and CDR2 ANQGSEA. The CDR3 sequence is 10 residues long. V lost 8 bases and J lost 8, with 12 bases in between. CDR3 in DNA: TGCAGCCACGAGGGTTACGGCTACACCTTC. This encodes CSHEGYGYTF.

J is TRBJ1-5 and V is TRBV2, with D unclear. This CDR3 is 14 amino acids long. CDR1 and CDR2 from the germline V gene are SNHLY and FYNNEI. Deletions cut 3 bases from V and 3 bases from J, with 9 bases between. The CDR3 reads CASSDYGPNQPQHF. CDR3 DNA: TGTGCCAGCAGTGATTACGGTCCCAATCAGCCCCAGCATTTT.

This sequence joins TRBV20-1 and TRBJ2-2; D uncertain. Trimming left V 3 bases short and J 8 bases short, with 7 bases between. Germline values: CDR1 DFQATT, CDR2 SNEGSKA (reference sequence). The CDR3 covers 11 residues. CDR3 amino acids: CSASQRGELFF. As DNA, the CDR3 is TGCAGTGCTAGTCAACGGGGGGAGCTGTTTTTT.

In its sample, this clone was seen once. The chain joins TRBV25-1 to TRBJ2-3, with 13 nucleotides matching TRBD2. The V and J ends lost 6 bases and 6 bases, in that order; junction bases with no gene match: 6. The CDR3 has 15 amino acids. Germline V lookup: CDR1 MGHDK, CDR2 SYGVNS. In nucleotides, the CDR3 is TGTGCCAGCAGCCGCGGACTAGCGGGAGTGGATACGCAGTATTTT. Translating gives CASSRGLAGVDTQYF.

This rearrangement joins TRBV12-2 to TRBJ1-2; the D segment call TRBD1 is taken from the table without a DNA check. TRBV12-2 is described as a pseudogene. The CDR3 has 18 amino acids. CDR3 residues: CASRFSSPDRELVYGYTF. The CDR3 DNA reads TGTGCAAGTCGCTTCTCCTCCCCCGACAGGGAGTTAGTCTATGGCTACACCTTC.

The chain combines TRBV7-2 with TRBJ1-2; no clear D gene. The V and J ends lost 5 bases and 7 bases respectively, with 11 bases between them. Germline loops: CDR1 SGHTA, CDR2 FQGNSA. The CDR3 contains 12 residues. The CDR3 DNA is TGTGCCAGCAGCCCCGCGAGAATTGGCTACACCTTC. It is translated as CASSPARIGYTF.

V and J are TRBV4-1 and TRBJ2-1; possible D gene TRBD2, 5 bases. In germline, CDR1 is MGHRA, CDR2 YSYEKL. Deletions cut 7 bases from V and 6 bases from J, with 16 bases between. The CDR3 consists of 14 residues. The CDR3 loop reads CASKSTRVVNEQFF. The CDR3 DNA reads TGCGCCAGCAAGAGTACTAGAGTAGTCAATGAGCAGTTCTTC.

The chain recombines TRBV25-1 with TRBJ2-1, with 12 bases that match TRBD2. The trim removed 4 bases at V and 2 bases at J, leaving 3 bases unmatched. CDR1 and CDR2 (germline): MGHDK, SYGVNS. This CDR3 comprises 16 residues. The CDR3 coding sequence is TGTGCCAGCAGTGGATGGACTAGCGGGACCTACAATGAGCAGTTCTTC. Its translation: CASSGWTSGTYNEQFF.